This T cell receptor (beta chain) was identified in a study of CD8+ T cells in alopecia areata. The CDR3 has 13 residues. V lost 6 bases and J 1 base, leaving 9 bases between the germline ends. CDR1 is ENHRY and CDR2 is SYGVKD in the germline V gene. Sequencing templates came from extracted RNA that was reverse transcribed into cDNA. The data were produced by immunoSEQ multiplex PCR, yet TCRdb's version contains in-frame clones alone and is incomplete. Of about 130,000 clones listed, 45% to 50% are singletons. This clone was picked up a small number of times. The chain has TRBV10-3 and TRBJ1-1; TRBD1 is a possible D gene (5 bases). Sequencing used CD8+ T cells sorted from blood, obtained at week 0. This TCR was sampled from a human donor with alopecia areata. The CDR3 DNA reads as TGTGCCATCAGGCTTCAGGGGAACACTGAAGCTTTCTTT. This codes for CAIRLQGNTEAFF.